The 10 T cell receptor beta chains listed next were all sequenced from one sample in a study of CXCR3-negative and CXCR3-positive naive CD8 T cells (dated by TCRdb to about 2019). For sequencing, a NextSeq 550 was employed. The Human TCR Profiling Kit (MiLaboratory) was used to make UMI-labeled 5' RACE TRB cDNA libraries. TCRdb reprocessed the reads, and each CDR3 protein sequence is entered once, without DNA. This sample's table has entries for 70,000 to 95,000 distinct CDR3 sequences. The ten largest clones take up around 1.7% of the sample. Sample: naive CXCR3- CD8+ T cells from blood. The meaning of the sample's cell subset or site label: CD45RO-CCR7+CD27+CD95- naive CD8+ T cells lacking CXCR3 (TNR3-). The receptors originated from a human donor in good health. Some clones in this sample may be carry-over from other donors' samples.

The chain recombines TRBV4-1 with TRBJ2-1; TCRdb proposes TRBD2, but this gene call is untestable without DNA. This CDR3 comprises 16 residues. Germline-derived CDR1 and CDR2 are MGHRA and YSYEKL. The CDR3 protein is CASSQDRTRVRNEQFF.

The chain carries TRBV29-1 and TRBJ2-5; TCRdb calls TRBD1, which cannot be checked without DNA. The CDR3 extends over 13 amino acids. CDR1 SQVTM and CDR2 ANQGSEA come from the germline V gene. CDR3 sequence: CSVGRDNQETQYF. Together with reference TRBV29-1 and TRBJ2-5, the CDR3 gives the full variable domain: SAVISQKPSRDICQRGTSLTIQCQVDSQVTMMFWYRQQPGQSLTLIATANQGSEATYESGFVIDKFPISRPNLTFSTLTVSNMSPEDSSIYLCSVGRDNQETQYFGPGTRLLVL.

The chain recombines TRBV9 with TRBJ2-7. CDR1 and CDR2 (germline): SGDLS, YYNGEE. The CDR3 loop spans 12 amino acids. The CDR3 is CASSQGEYEQYF.

The chain recombines TRBV13 with TRBJ1-4. Germline V gene sequence: CDR1 PRHDT, CDR2 FYEKMQ (reference sequence). This CDR3 spans 15 amino acids. This CDR3 is CASSSRASANEKLFF.

The CDR3 loop is CASSRQVTDTQYF. The V gene is TRBV28, the J gene TRBJ2-3. The germline gives CDR1 MDHEN, CDR2 SYDVKM. The CDR3 spans 13 residues.

J is TRBJ2-1 and V is TRBV3-1; TCRdb's assignment of TRBD1 cannot be checked, as there is no DNA. The CDR3 extends over 14 amino acids. Germline-derived CDR1 and CDR2 are LGHDT and YNNKEL (reference sequence). The CDR3 sequence: CASSHQGAPHEQFF.

The gene calls are TRBV29-1 and TRBJ2-1; TCRdb's D call of TRBD1 is untestable without DNA. CDR1 SQVTM and CDR2 ANQGSEA come from the germline V gene. The CDR3 length is 13 residues. CDR3 sequence: CSVAGTGGNEQFF.

This rearrangement joins TRBV6-5 to TRBJ1-1. The length of the CDR3 is 14 residues. Per germline, CDR1 MNHEY and CDR2 SVGAGI. The CDR3 is CASSSLREDTEAFF.

CDR3 sequence: CSASLGDTEAFF. J is TRBJ1-1 and V is TRBV20-1. The CDR3 totals 12 residues. Germline CDR1 and CDR2: DFQATT and SNEGSKA (reference sequence).

The chain is built from TRBV4-1 and TRBJ2-2; the TCRdb D gene call, TRBD1, has no DNA to confirm it. The CDR3 totals 14 residues. Germline V lookup: CDR1 MGHRA, CDR2 YSYEKL. CDR3 protein: CASNLGKGTGELFF.